One sample yielded the 7 T cell receptor beta chains listed below, sequenced in a study of blood T cell repertoires in COVID-19. Assay used: immunoSEQ multiplex PCR; TCRdb lists only in-frame clones, some missing. Of 140,000 or so clones in the sample, about four fifths were seen once. The sequenced material came from peripheral blood. These receptors were obtained from a human donor in a cohort sampled during active COVID-19.

The chain employs TRBV10-2 and TRBJ1-3; 8 bases fit TRBD1. This CDR3 is 15 amino acids long. The junction had 8 bases not matched to a gene; V was cut back by 10 bases and J by 0 bases. The germline CDR1 and CDR2 sequences are WSHSY and SAAADI. The CDR3 protein is CATQAGGSSGNTIYF. The DNA for the CDR3 is TGCGCCACCCAGGCAGGGGGCAGCTCTGGAAACACCATATATTTT.

Only one count was recorded for this clone. The rearrangement uses TRBV7-9 and TRBJ1-2; 7 bases are shared with TRBD1. J lost 5 bases, V lost 4 bases, and 10 bases had no gene match. CDR3 length: 15 amino acids. In germline, CDR1 is SEHNR, CDR2 FQNEAQ (reference sequence). CDR3 nucleotide sequence: TGTGCCAGCAGCTCGAACAGGGGACCCGATTATGGCTACACCTTC. Protein product: CASSSNRGPDYGYTF.

V gene TRBV21-1 combines with J gene TRBJ2-7; the table names TRBD1, a call not compared with the DNA. TRBV21-1 is reported as a pseudogene. The CDR3 extends over 15 amino acids. The CDR3 coding sequence is TGTGCCAGCAGCAAAGCGCAGGGATGTTCCCGCGCGCAGTACGTC. This sequence encodes CASSKAQGCSRAQYV.

CDR3 bases: TGTGCCAGCAGTCGAGACAGGGTCGGGGGCTATGGCTACACCTTC. Protein product: CASSRDRVGGYGYTF. This sequence joins TRBV14 and TRBJ1-2; the match to TRBD1 covers 7 bases. The CDR3 spans 15 residues. V shed 6 bases and J 4 bases; nucleotides not matched to a gene: 11. Germline V gene lookup returns CDR1 SGHDN and CDR2 FVKESK.

The rearrangement uses TRBV9 and TRBJ2-3; 12 positions agree with TRBD2. Germline V gene lookup returns CDR1 SGDLS and CDR2 YYNGEE. Losses at the gene ends were 6 bases for V and 6 bases for J; bases not matched to a gene: 5. This CDR3 contains 14 residues. The chain's CDR3 is CASNLAGGPDTQYF. DNA for the CDR3: TGTGCCAGCAACCTAGCGGGAGGGCCGGATACGCAGTATTTT.

The rearrangement joins TRBV6-5 to TRBJ1-2; weak D call: TRBD1 (5 bases). The length of the CDR3 is 13 residues. Germline CDR1 reads MNHEY; CDR2 reads SVGAGI. V lost 5 bases and J 9 bases, leaving 16 bases between the germline ends. CDR3: CASSIDSLSRYTF. In DNA, the CDR3 is TGTGCCAGCAGTATTGACAGCCTGAGTCGCTACACCTTC.

This clone was seen more than once but under ten times. The rearrangement uses TRBV3-1 (or the pseudogene TRBV3-2) and TRBJ2-7; possibly TRBD2 for D (5 bases). The V end was cut by 4 bases, the J end by 3 bases, with 10 bases between. Looked up from germline, CDR1 is LGHDT and CDR2 is YNNKEL (reference sequence). The CDR3 sequence is 13 residues long. CDR3 region: CASSLSGGYEQYV. CDR3 DNA sequence: TGTGCCAGCAGCCTCAGCGGAGGCTACGAGCAGTACGTC.